This T cell receptor (beta chain) derives from a study of T cell repertoires in cytomegalovirus infection. Across the whole study: The authors relied on CMV epitopes, both recently identified HLA-C-restricted and well-studied HLA-B-restricted. Based on public TCR beta signatures, there were indications of CMV infection and of a matching HLA type.

TCRdb processed the reads anew with MiXCR; each CDR3 protein has one entry. The sample lists around 540,000 distinct CDR3 sequences, 30% to 35% occurring once. J was trimmed by 9 bases and V by 5 bases; bases with no gene match: 10. Germline V lookup: CDR1 SGHVS, CDR2 FQNEAQ. The CDR3 totals 15 residues. As regards this clonotype: Its antigen is as yet unknown.

General study results and limits: Cumulative frequency (of public TCR beta family members) identified carriers of CMV plus the relevant HLA. HLA-C-restricted CMV-specific TCR beta clonotypes prevailed in the ex vivo response.

This clonotype originated in a human donor in good health (CMV status not recorded). Some clones in this sample may be carry-over from other donors' samples. The input for sequencing was cultured PBMCs, taken from culture after CMV antigen stimulation. This rearrangement joins TRBV7-8 to TRBJ2-1; 10 bases map to TRBD2. CDR3 region: CASSPYGAGGFEQFF. CDR3 DNA: TGTGCCAGCAGCCCGTACGGAGCGGGAGGGTTTGAGCAGTTCTTC.